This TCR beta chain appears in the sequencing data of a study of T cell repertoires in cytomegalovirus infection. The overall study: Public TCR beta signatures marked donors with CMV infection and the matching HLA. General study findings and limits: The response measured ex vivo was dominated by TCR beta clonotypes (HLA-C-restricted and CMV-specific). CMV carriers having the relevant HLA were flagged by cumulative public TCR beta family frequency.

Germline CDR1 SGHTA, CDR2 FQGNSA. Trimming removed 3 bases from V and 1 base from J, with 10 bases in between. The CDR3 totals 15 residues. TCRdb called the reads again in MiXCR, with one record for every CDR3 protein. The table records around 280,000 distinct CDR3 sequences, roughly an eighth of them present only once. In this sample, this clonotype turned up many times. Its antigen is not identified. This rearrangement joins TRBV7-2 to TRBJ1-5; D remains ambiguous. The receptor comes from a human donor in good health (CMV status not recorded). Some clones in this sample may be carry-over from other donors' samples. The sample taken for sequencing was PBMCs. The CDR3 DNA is TGTGCCAGCAGCTTCGGGGAAACAAGCAATCAGCCCCAGCATTTT. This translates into CASSFGETSNQPQHF.